This T cell receptor (beta chain) was retrieved from a study of cytomegalovirus exposure and HLA in healthy donors. Study-wide context: Researchers found that about 82% of about 400 genotyped donors fell within the Caucasian-associated ancestry cluster. Study-wide points: In a later analysis, TCR beta V- and J-gene trimming was associated with a missense DCLRE1C variant. Serostatus for CMV was the only available immune exposure information.

PCR used 60 Vbeta primers and 13 Jbeta primers. Profiled with immunoSEQ multiplex PCR; TCRdb holds only in-frame clones, not every one. Among about 130,000 clones listed, 84% were seen once. Note on this clone: The antigen is unknown.

The specimen sequenced was PBMCs. This sequence was found in a woman younger than 30 in good health and CMV-seropositive.

This CDR3 is CASSYAGGETQYF. For the CDR3, the DNA is TGTGCCAGCAGTTACGCAGGCGGGGAGACCCAGTACTTC. The V gene is TRBV6-5, the J gene TRBJ2-5; TRBD2 might be the D (5 bases). The CDR3 runs to 13 residues. Germline loops: CDR1 MNHEY, CDR2 SVGAGI. Deletions cut 2 bases from V and 5 bases from J, with 9 bases between.